The entry below gives a single T cell receptor (beta chain) sequence along with its context. V lost 1 base, J lost 0 bases, and 7 bases lay in between. CDR1 is SGHRS and CDR2 is YFSETQ in the germline V gene. CDR3 length: 14 amino acids. This entry is derived from a study of blood T cell repertoires in COVID-19. For the study at large: PBMCs, B-cell-depleted T cells, or T cells were the source of the cDNA or gDNA that made up the material.

Here immunoSEQ multiplex PCR was the method, and the copy in TCRdb shows in-frame clones only, minus some. The sample lists 95,000 to 110,000 clones, 84% occurring once. This clonotype was sampled from a human donor in a cohort sampled during active or convalescent COVID-19. V and J are TRBV5-1 and TRBJ1-2; no clear D. Sequenced material: peripheral blood. In nucleotides, the CDR3 is TGCGCCAGCAGCTTGATCCCCGCTAACTATGGCTACACCTTC. It translates to CASSLIPANYGYTF.